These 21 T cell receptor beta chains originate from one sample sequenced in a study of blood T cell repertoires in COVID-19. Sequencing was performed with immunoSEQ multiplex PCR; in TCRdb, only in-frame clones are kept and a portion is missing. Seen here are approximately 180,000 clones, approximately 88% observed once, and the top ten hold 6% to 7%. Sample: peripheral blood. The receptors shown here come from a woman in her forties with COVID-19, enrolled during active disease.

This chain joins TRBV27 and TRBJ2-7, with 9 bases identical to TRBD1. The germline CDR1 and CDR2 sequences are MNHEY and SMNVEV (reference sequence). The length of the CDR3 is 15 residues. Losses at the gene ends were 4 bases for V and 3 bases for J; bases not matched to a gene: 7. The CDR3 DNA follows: TGTGCCAGCAGTTCACCAGGGACAGGGAACTACGAGCAGTACTTC. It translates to CASSSPGTGNYEQYF.

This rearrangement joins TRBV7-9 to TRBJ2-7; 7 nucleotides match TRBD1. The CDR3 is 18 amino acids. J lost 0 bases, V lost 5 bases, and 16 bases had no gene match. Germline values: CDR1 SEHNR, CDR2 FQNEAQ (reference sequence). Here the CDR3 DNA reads TGTGCCAGCAGCCCGCTCGCTCCTGACAGGGACCCCTCCTACGAGCAGTACTTC. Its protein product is CASSPLAPDRDPSYEQYF.

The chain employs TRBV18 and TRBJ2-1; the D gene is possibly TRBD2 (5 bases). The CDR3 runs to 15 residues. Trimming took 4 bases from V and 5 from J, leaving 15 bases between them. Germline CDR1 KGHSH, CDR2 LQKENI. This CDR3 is CASSQKGLPNNEQFF. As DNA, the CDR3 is TGTGCCAGCTCACAGAAAGGACTGCCCAACAATGAGCAGTTCTTC.

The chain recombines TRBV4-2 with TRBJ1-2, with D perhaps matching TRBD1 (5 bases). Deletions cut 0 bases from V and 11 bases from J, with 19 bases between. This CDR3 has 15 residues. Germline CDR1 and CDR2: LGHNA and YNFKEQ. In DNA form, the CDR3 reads TGTGCCAGCAGCCAAGATCTTAGGGACTCCTTCAGATACACCTTC. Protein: CASSQDLRDSFRYTF.

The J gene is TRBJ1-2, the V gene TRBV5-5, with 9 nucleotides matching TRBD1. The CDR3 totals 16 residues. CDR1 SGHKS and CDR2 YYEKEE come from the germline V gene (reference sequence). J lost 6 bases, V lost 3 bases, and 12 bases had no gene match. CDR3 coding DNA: TGTGCCAGCAGCTCTCAGCGCGGACAGGGGTGGAATGGCTACACCTTC. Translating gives CASSSQRGQGWNGYTF.

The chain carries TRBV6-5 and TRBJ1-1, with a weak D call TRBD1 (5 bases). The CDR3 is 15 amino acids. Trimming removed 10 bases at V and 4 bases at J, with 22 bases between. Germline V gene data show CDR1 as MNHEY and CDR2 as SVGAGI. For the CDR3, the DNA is TGTGCCACCAAATCTGGGGCGGTCACGGGCACTGAAGCTTTCTTT. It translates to CATKSGAVTGTEAFF.

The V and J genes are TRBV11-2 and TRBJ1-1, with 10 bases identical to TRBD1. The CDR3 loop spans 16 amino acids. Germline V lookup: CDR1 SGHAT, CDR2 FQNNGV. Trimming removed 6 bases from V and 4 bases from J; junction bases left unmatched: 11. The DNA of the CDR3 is TGTGCCAGCAGTTCTCCGGGACAGGGGTCGGTCACTGAAGCTTTCTTT. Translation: CASSSPGQGSVTEAFF.

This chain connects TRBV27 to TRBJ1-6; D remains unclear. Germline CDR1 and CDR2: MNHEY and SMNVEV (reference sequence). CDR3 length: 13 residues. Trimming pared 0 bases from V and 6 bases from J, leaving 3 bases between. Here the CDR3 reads CASSLSRNSPLHF. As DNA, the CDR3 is TGTGCCAGCAGTTTATCCCGTAATTCACCCCTCCACTTT.

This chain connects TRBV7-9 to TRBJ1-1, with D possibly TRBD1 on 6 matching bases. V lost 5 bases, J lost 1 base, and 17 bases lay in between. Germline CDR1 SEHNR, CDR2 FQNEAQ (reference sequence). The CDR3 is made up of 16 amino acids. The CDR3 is CASSQTPTGPNTEAFF. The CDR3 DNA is TGTGCCAGCAGCCAGACCCCGACAGGTCCGAACACTGAAGCTTTCTTT.

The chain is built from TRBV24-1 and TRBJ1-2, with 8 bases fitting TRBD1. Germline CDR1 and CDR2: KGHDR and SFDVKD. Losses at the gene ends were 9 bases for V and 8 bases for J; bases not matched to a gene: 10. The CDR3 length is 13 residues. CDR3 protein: CATESGTGGGYTF. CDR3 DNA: TGTGCCACCGAGAGCGGGACAGGTGGAGGCTACACCTTC.

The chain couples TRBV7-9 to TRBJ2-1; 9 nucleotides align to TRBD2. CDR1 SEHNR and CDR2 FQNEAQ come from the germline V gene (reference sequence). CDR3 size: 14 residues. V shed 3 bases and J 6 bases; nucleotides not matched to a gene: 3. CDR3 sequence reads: CASSFAAGGNEQFF. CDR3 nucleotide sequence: TGTGCCAGCAGCTTCGCAGCGGGAGGCAATGAGCAGTTCTTC.

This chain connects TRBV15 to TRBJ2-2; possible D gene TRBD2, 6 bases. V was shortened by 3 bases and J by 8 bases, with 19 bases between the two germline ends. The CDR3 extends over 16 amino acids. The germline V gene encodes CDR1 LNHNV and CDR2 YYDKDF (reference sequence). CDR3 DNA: TGTGCCACCAGCAGGGCCGGGGCGGGGAAGGATGGGGAGCTGTTTTTT. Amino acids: CATSRAGAGKDGELFF. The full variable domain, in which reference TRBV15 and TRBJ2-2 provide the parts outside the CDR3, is DAMVIQNPRYQVTQFGKPVTLSCSQTLNHNVMYWYQQKSSQAPKLLFHYYDKDFNNEADTPDNFQSRRPNTSFCFLDIRSPGLGDTAMYLCATSRAGAGKDGELFFGEGSRLTVL.

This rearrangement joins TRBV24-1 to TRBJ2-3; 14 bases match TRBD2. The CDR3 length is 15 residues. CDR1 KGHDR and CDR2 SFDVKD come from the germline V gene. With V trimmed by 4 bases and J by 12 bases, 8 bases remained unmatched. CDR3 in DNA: TGTGCCACCAGTGAAGGGACTAGCGGGGGCCGCTCCCAGTATTTT. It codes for CATSEGTSGGRSQYF.

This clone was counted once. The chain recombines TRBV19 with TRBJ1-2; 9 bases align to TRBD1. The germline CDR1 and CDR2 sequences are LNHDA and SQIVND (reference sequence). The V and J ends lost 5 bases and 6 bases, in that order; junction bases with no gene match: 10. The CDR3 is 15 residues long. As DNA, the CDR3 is TGTGCCAGTAGTGAACTGGGGACAGGGCGAGATGGCTACACCTTC. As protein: CASSELGTGRDGYTF.

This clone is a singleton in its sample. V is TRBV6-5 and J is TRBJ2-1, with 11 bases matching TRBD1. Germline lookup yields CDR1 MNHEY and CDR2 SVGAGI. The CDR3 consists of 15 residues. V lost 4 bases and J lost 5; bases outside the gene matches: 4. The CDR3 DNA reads TGTGCCAGCAGTTTTTCGGACAGGGGGCACAATGAGCAGTTCTTC. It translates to CASSFSDRGHNEQFF.

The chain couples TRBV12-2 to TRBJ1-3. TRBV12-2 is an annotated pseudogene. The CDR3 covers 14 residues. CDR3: CASRLVSPGNTIYF. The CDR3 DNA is TGTGCAAGTCGCTTAGTATCTCCTGGAAACACCATATATTTT.

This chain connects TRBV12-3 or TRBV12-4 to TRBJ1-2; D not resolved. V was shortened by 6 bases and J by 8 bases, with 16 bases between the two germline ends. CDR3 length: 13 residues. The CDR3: CASRGDQTQGYTF. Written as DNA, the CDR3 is TGTGCCAGCAGGGGCGATCAGACGCAAGGCTACACCTTC.

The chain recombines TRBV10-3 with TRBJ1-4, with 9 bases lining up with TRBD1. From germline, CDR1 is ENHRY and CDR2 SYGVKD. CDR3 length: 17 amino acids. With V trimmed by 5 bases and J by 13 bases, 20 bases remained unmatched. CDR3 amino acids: CAISRKNQQGAAVGLFF. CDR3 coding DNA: TGTGCCATCAGTCGCAAGAATCAACAGGGGGCGGCGGTAGGACTGTTTTTT.

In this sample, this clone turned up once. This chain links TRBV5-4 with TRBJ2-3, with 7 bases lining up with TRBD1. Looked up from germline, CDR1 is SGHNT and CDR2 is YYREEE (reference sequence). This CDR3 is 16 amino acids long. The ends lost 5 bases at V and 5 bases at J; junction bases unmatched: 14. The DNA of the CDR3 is TGTGCCAGCAGAATTGGATTAGAGGGGGCTAAAGATACGCAGTATTTT. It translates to CASRIGLEGAKDTQYF.

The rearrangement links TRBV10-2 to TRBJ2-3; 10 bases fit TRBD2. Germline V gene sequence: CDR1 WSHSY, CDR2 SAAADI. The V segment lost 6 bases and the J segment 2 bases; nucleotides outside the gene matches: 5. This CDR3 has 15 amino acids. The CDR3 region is CASRTLAGNTDTQYF. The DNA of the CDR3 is TGCGCCAGCAGGACACTAGCGGGAAACACAGATACGCAGTATTTT.

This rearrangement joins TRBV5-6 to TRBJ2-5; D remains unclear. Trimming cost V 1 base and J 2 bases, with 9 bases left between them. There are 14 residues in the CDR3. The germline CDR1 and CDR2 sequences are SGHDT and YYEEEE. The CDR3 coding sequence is TGTGCCAGCAGCTTGAGAGTCATTCAAGAGACCCAGTACTTC. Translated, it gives CASSLRVIQETQYF.